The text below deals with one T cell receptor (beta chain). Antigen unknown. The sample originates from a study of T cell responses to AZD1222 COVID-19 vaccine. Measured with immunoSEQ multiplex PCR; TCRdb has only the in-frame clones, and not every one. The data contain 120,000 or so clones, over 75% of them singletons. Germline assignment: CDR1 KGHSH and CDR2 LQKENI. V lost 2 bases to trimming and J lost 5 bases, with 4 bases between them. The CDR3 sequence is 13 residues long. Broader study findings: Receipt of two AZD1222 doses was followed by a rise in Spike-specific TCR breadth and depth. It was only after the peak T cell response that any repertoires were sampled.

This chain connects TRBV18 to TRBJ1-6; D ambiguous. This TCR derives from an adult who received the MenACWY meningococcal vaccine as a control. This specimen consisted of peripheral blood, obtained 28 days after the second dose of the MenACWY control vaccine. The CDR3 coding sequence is TGTGCCAGCTCACCAACAAATAATTCACCCCTCCACTTT. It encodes CASSPTNNSPLHF.